The next 13 T cell receptor beta chains were all read from a single sample in a study of T cells in Graves' hyperthyroidism and ophthalmopathy. Regions amplified from RNA transcripts were the TCR beta CDR3 regions. The TCR CDR3 first-round RT-PCR relied on the HTBI primer set. TCRdb itself ran the multiplex PCR reads through MiXCR, one entry per CDR3 protein. This table holds fewer than 200,000 distinct CDR3 sequences, about 15% found once. The sequenced sample was blood. These receptors originate from a woman aged 50 to 60 with Graves' hyperthyroidism.

This clonotype turned up a few times. A read error may be the cause here, since a much bigger clone is one base away. V and J are TRBV2 and TRBJ1-1, with no clear D. V lost 10 bases and J 8 bases, leaving 5 bases between the germline ends. This CDR3 has 8 amino acids. Looked up from germline, CDR1 is SNHLY and CDR2 is FYNNEI. The DNA of the CDR3 is TGTGCCAACCCCGAAGCTTTCTTT. It translates to CANPEAFF.

Many counts were recorded for this clonotype. CDR3 nucleotide sequence: TGTGCCAGCAGAAAAGCAGGGGTGGTACCCCTCCACTTT. Translation gives CASRKAGVVPLHF. The chain recombines TRBV6-1 with TRBJ1-6, with a possible D match to TRBD1 (6 bases). The V gene's germline CDR1 is MNHNS and CDR2 SASEGT. CDR3 length equals 13 residues. V was pared by 6 bases and J by 12 bases, with 15 bases between.

The chain joins TRBV4-1 to TRBJ2-5; no clear D. From germline, CDR1 is MGHRA and CDR2 YSYEKL. The CDR3 consists of 15 residues. Trimming took off 4 bases at V and 2 bases at J, with 14 bases between the two ends. The chain's CDR3 is CASSRTTVEQETQYF. For the CDR3, the DNA is TGCGCCAGCAGCCGTACGACGGTGGAACAAGAGACCCAGTACTTC.

This clonotype was seen repeatedly, ten times or more. The gene calls are TRBV12-3 or TRBV12-4 and TRBJ2-1, with D uncertain. The CDR3 sequence is 12 residues long. V was cut by 3 bases and J by 8 bases, with 8 bases left in between. The CDR3 DNA is TGTGCCAGCAGTTTGAGTGGGGATGAGCAGTTCTTC. It codes for CASSLSGDEQFF.

This clonotype was picked up a small number of times. The V call is TRBV20-1, the J call TRBJ2-1; the match to TRBD2 covers 11 bases. The CDR3 covers 19 residues. The germline V gene has CDR1 DFQATT and CDR2 SNEGSKA (reference sequence). V lost 5 bases and J lost 1; bases outside the gene matches: 16. CDR3 sequence reads: CSAHEFSSGGLSSYNEQFF. CDR3 nucleotides: TGCAGTGCTCACGAATTTTCTAGCGGGGGGCTCTCTTCCTACAATGAGCAGTTCTTC.

This clonotype was seen at least ten times. The rearrangement links TRBV12-3 or TRBV12-4 to TRBJ1-2, with 8 bases aligning to TRBD1. This CDR3 contains 14 residues. J was trimmed by 10 bases and V by 1 base; bases with no gene match: 8. DNA for the CDR3: TGTGCCAGCAGTTTAGTTGGACAGGGTGTTGACTACACCTTC. Residues: CASSLVGQGVDYTF.

This clonotype has a count of ten or more. The rearrangement uses TRBV10-2 and TRBJ1-1, with D possibly being TRBD1 (5 bases). Deletions cut 6 bases from V and 5 bases from J, with 10 bases between. Per germline, CDR1 WSHSY and CDR2 SAAADI. The CDR3 covers 12 residues. The CDR3, as DNA: TGCGCCAGCAGACTCAGGGAAACTGAAGCTTTCTTT. This encodes CASRLRETEAFF.

This clonotype was recorded many times. This chain uses TRBV7-8 with TRBJ1-5; D perhaps matches TRBD1 (5 bases). The CDR3 spans 16 residues. Trimming removed 5 bases from V and 2 bases from J, with 16 bases in between. Germline CDR1 SGHVS, CDR2 FQNEAQ. CDR3 amino acids: CASSQAGGYGNQPQHF. CDR3 nucleotides: TGTGCCAGCAGCCAGGCCGGGGGGTATGGCAATCAGCCCCAGCATTTT.

In this sample, this clonotype turned up many times. The J gene is TRBJ2-1, the V gene TRBV9; TRBD1 aligns across 8 bases. Germline V gene lookup returns CDR1 SGDLS and CDR2 YYNGEE. CDR3 length: 15 amino acids. J gave up 1 base and V 6 bases, and 6 bases lay outside the gene matches. DNA for the CDR3: TGTGCCAGCACCCCGACAGGGGAGTCCTACAATGAGCAGTTCTTC. Its translation: CASTPTGESYNEQFF.

There are many counts of this clonotype. This rearrangement joins TRBV7-6 to TRBJ2-3; the match to TRBD2 covers 11 bases. The CDR3 spans 17 residues. The J segment lost 2 bases and the V segment lost 5 bases, leaving 9 bases of the junction unmatched. The germline V gene encodes CDR1 SGHVS and CDR2 FNYEAQ. The CDR3 DNA is TGTGCCAGCAGCCCCCTAGCGGGGGGCCTGTACACAGATACGCAGTATTTT. This gives the protein CASSPLAGGLYTDTQYF.

This clonotype has a count of ten or more. The chain recombines TRBV19 with TRBJ2-3; maybe TRBD1 (6 bases). Germline V CDR1 and CDR2: LNHDA, SQIVND (reference sequence). CDR3 length equals 15 residues. V shed 5 bases and J shed 1 base, with 13 bases lying between them. This chain's CDR3 is CASSFLSGGTDTQYF. The CDR3 bases are TGTGCCAGTAGTTTTCTGTCAGGGGGCACAGATACGCAGTATTTT.

This clonotype turned up a few times. The CDR3 loop is CASSVGGASYGYTF. In DNA form, the CDR3 reads TGTGCCAGCAGCGTAGGAGGGGCGAGCTATGGCTACACCTTC. The chain combines TRBV9 with TRBJ1-2; possible D gene TRBD1, 5 bases. Germline V gene sequence: CDR1 SGDLS, CDR2 YYNGEE. This CDR3 has 14 amino acids. Trimming stripped 0 bases from V and 4 bases from J, with 10 bases between.

This clonotype was observed a few times. This likely comes from a read error, as the CDR3 has no conserved phenylalanine or tryptophan at its end. V gene TRBV20-1 combines with J gene TRBJ2-5, with 7 bases that match TRBD2. After removal of 6 bases from V and 2 bases from J, the junction contained 15 bases not matched to a gene. Germline CDR1 DFQATT, CDR2 SNEGSKA (reference sequence). The CDR3 covers 16 residues. CDR3 region: CSASSSSGLLQETQYL. The CDR3 DNA follows: TGCAGTGCGAGCTCATCTAGCGGCCTTTTGCAAGAGACCCAGTACCTC.